The T cell receptor (beta chain) described here comes from a study of blood T cell repertoires in COVID-19. The assay was immunoSEQ multiplex PCR, and TCRdb's table has in-frame clones only and misses some. This sample has 250,000 to 350,000 clones; about nine tenths occur once, and the top ten carry roughly 1.1%. Sequences were obtained from PBMCs or T cells enriched from blood (not recorded which). This sequence was found in a young woman who had recovered from COVID-19.

CDR3 protein: CASSVDRGPQHF. The CDR3 nucleotides are TGTGCCAGCAGCGTCGACAGGGGCCCCCAGCATTTT. This chain connects TRBV11-2 to TRBJ1-5, with 8 nucleotides matching TRBD1. Trimming removed 5 bases from V and 10 bases from J; junction bases left unmatched: 4. CDR3 length equals 12 residues. The germline V gene has CDR1 SGHAT and CDR2 FQNNGV.